These T cell receptor beta chains were read from a single sample in a study of OX40 agonist ivuxolimab in advanced cancers. TCRdb's table, derived via immunoSEQ multiplex PCR, lists solely in-frame clones and lacks some. Of under 90,000 clones detected, more than 70% appear once; the ten largest clones hold about 2.1%. The material was CD4+ or CD8+ T cells sorted from blood, obtained in a trial of the OX40 agonist ivuxolimab. The source is an adult with an advanced solid tumor such as melanoma, head and neck, liver or kidney cancer. CDR3s include the opening cysteine and the closing phenylalanine or tryptophan. Fields, in order: CDR3 DNA, CDR3 protein, V gene, clone size, J gene, D gene. A D gene is named only where the DNA matches it firmly. Not all rows give a size; the values are once, few, many and, for expanded clones, a class.

CDR3 DNA: TGTGCCAGCAGCCCCGCCACTAGCGGCCGCACAGATACGCAGTATTTT
CDR3 protein: CASSPATSGRTDTQYF
V gene: TRBV7-2
clone size: NA
J gene: TRBJ2-3
D gene: TRBD2

CDR3 DNA: TGTGCCAGTAGTCCCCGGACAGGGAACTACAATGAGCAGTTCTTC
CDR3 protein: CASSPRTGNYNEQFF
V gene: TRBV19
clone size: NA
J gene: TRBJ2-1
D gene: TRBD1

CDR3 DNA: TGTGCCAGCAGCTTGACTCCCAGGGAGGCCTTTGGAAACACCATATATTTT
CDR3 protein: CASSLTPREAFGNTIYF
V gene: TRBV5-4
clone size: once
J gene: TRBJ1-3
D gene: NA

CDR3 DNA: TGTGCCAGCACCGAGAAGGGAAGTTATGGCTACACCTTC
CDR3 protein: CASTEKGSYGYTF
V gene: TRBV27
clone size: NA
J gene: TRBJ1-2
D gene: NA

CDR3 DNA: TGTGCCAGTAGTCCGGGACAGGGGGCCCTCTCTGGGGCCAACGTCCTGACTTTC
CDR3 protein: CASSPGQGALSGANVLTF
V gene: TRBV19
clone size: NA
J gene: TRBJ2-6
D gene: TRBD1

CDR3 DNA: TGTGCCAGCAGTGAGACTAGCGGGGGGGCCGGGGCCAACGTCCTGACTTTC
CDR3 protein: CASSETSGGAGANVLTF
V gene: TRBV2
clone size: NA
J gene: TRBJ2-6
D gene: TRBD2

CDR3 DNA: TGTGCCAGCAGCTTAGGAGGGAGGGGAGGGGACATTCAGTACTTC
CDR3 protein: CASSLGGRGGDIQYF
V gene: TRBV7-2
clone size: NA
J gene: TRBJ2-4
D gene: TRBD2

CDR3 DNA: TGTGCCAGCAGCCTGGGACAGATAGTGAACACTGAAGCTTTCTTT
CDR3 protein: CASSLGQIVNTEAFF
V gene: TRBV5-6
clone size: NA
J gene: TRBJ1-1
D gene: TRBD1

CDR3 DNA: TGTGCCAGCAGCTTTGGACCTGAAGCTTTCTTT
CDR3 protein: CASSFGPEAFF
V gene: TRBV7-2
clone size: NA
J gene: TRBJ1-1
D gene: NA

CDR3 DNA: TGCGCCAGCAGCCAAGACAGGGCATCACCCCTCCACTTT
CDR3 protein: CASSQDRASPLHF
V gene: TRBV4-1
clone size: NA
J gene: TRBJ1-6
D gene: NA

CDR3 DNA: TGTGCCAGAAGCCCCTGGACAGGGAATCAGCCCCAGCATTTT
CDR3 protein: CARSPWTGNQPQHF
V gene: TRBV5-3
clone size: once
J gene: TRBJ1-5
D gene: TRBD1

CDR3 DNA: TGTGCCAGCAGCTTAGGTGGCGGGAGGATTAGAACCGGGGAGCTGTTTTTT
CDR3 protein: CASSLGGGRIRTGELFF
V gene: TRBV7-2
clone size: NA
J gene: TRBJ2-2
D gene: TRBD2

CDR3 DNA: TGTGCCAGCAAGATCCCCCGGCCAGACACTGAAGCTTTCTTT
CDR3 protein: CASKIPRPDTEAFF
V gene: TRBV2
clone size: few
J gene: TRBJ1-1
D gene: NA

CDR3 DNA: TGTGCCAGCACACCTCGAGGGGATACGCAGTATTTT
CDR3 protein: CASTPRGDTQYF
V gene: TRBV28
clone size: NA
J gene: TRBJ2-3
D gene: NA

CDR3 DNA: TGTGCCAGCAGCTTAGCGCGGGATCAGCCCCAGCATTTT
CDR3 protein: CASSLARDQPQHF
V gene: TRBV7-2
clone size: NA
J gene: TRBJ1-5
D gene: NA

CDR3 DNA: TGTGCCATCACCCCTGGGGGACAGGGAACTGAAGCTTTCTTT
CDR3 protein: CAITPGGQGTEAFF
V gene: TRBV10-3
clone size: NA
J gene: TRBJ1-1
D gene: TRBD1

CDR3 DNA: TGTGCCAGCAGTCCCGCCAAAGGGGAAGCAGAGCCGAACACTGAAGCTTTCTTT
CDR3 protein: CASSPAKGEAEPNTEAFF
V gene: TRBV28
clone size: NA
J gene: TRBJ1-1
D gene: NA

CDR3 DNA: TGTGCCAGTAGTATCAGGGGGCCCGGGGAGACCCAGTACTTC
CDR3 protein: CASSIRGPGETQYF
V gene: TRBV19
clone size: NA
J gene: TRBJ2-5
D gene: TRBD1

CDR3 DNA: TGTGCCAGCGGTTCGGGAAGCCCCTCCTACGAGCAGTACTTC
CDR3 protein: CASGSGSPSYEQYF
V gene: TRBV6-5
clone size: NA
J gene: TRBJ2-7
D gene: NA

CDR3 DNA: TGTGCCAGCAGCACAGGGGGCAAAGTCCTGACTTTC
CDR3 protein: CASSTGGKVLTF
V gene: TRBV27
clone size: NA
J gene: TRBJ2-6
D gene: TRBD1

CDR3 DNA: TGTGCCAGCAGCTTACTTAGGAATGGAGAAAAACTGTTTTTT
CDR3 protein: CASSLLRNGEKLFF
V gene: TRBV7-9
clone size: NA
J gene: TRBJ1-4
D gene: NA

CDR3 DNA: TGCGCCAGCAGCTTCGACAGGCTAAAGGCGAACACCGGGGAGCTGTTTTTT
CDR3 protein: CASSFDRLKANTGELFF
V gene: TRBV5-1
clone size: NA
J gene: TRBJ2-2
D gene: NA

CDR3 DNA: TGTGCCAGCAGCCAAGTCCGGGACCCTGACTACGAGCAGTACTTC
CDR3 protein: CASSQVRDPDYEQYF
V gene: TRBV4-2
clone size: NA
J gene: TRBJ2-7
D gene: NA

CDR3 DNA: TGTGCCAGCAGCACACCGGGACAGGGCTACGAGCAGTACTTC
CDR3 protein: CASSTPGQGYEQYF
V gene: TRBV5-6
clone size: NA
J gene: TRBJ2-7
D gene: TRBD1

CDR3 DNA: TGCGCCAGCAGCCAAGGAAGGGGACTAGCGGTAATCCAAGAGACCCAGTACTTC
CDR3 protein: CASSQGRGLAVIQETQYF
V gene: TRBV4-1
clone size: NA
J gene: TRBJ2-5
D gene: TRBD2

CDR3 DNA: TGTGCCAGCAGCCCCCTAAATACGAAAGAGACCCAGTACTTC
CDR3 protein: CASSPLNTKETQYF
V gene: TRBV5-6
clone size: NA
J gene: TRBJ2-5
D gene: NA

CDR3 DNA: TGCAGCGGGGGGGACAGCCAAGAGACCCAGTACTTC
CDR3 protein: CSGGDSQETQYF
V gene: TRBV29-1
clone size: NA
J gene: TRBJ2-5
D gene: NA

CDR3 DNA: TGTGCCTGTTCCGTTACTAGTTTGGAAGCTTTCTTT
CDR3 protein: CACSVTSLEAFF
V gene: TRBV30
clone size: NA
J gene: TRBJ1-1
D gene: NA

CDR3 DNA: TGTGCCAGCAGCTTAACCGTAGGGTTAGAGCAGTACTTC
CDR3 protein: CASSLTVGLEQYF
V gene: TRBV7-2
clone size: NA
J gene: TRBJ2-7
D gene: NA

CDR3 DNA: TGTGCCAGCAGTTTTAGTGGGGCCAGGGAATACGAGCAGTACTTC
CDR3 protein: CASSFSGAREYEQYF
V gene: TRBV27
clone size: NA
J gene: TRBJ2-7
D gene: NA

CDR3 DNA: TGCGCCAGCAGCCAAGATCTTGGGTACGAGCAGTACTTC
CDR3 protein: CASSQDLGYEQYF
V gene: TRBV4-3
clone size: NA
J gene: TRBJ2-7
D gene: NA

CDR3 DNA: TGCGCCAGCAGCCAAGAACTGCTGGCCGGAAACACCATATATTTT
CDR3 protein: CASSQELLAGNTIYF
V gene: TRBV4-3
clone size: NA
J gene: TRBJ1-3
D gene: NA

CDR3 DNA: TGTGCCAGCAGCTTAGCGGTCAATTCCTACGAGCAGTACTTC
CDR3 protein: CASSLAVNSYEQYF
V gene: TRBV7-8
clone size: NA
J gene: TRBJ2-7
D gene: NA

CDR3 DNA: TGTGCCAGCAGCGCGGACATAGACACCGGGGAGCTGTTTTTT
CDR3 protein: CASSADIDTGELFF
V gene: TRBV9
clone size: NA
J gene: TRBJ2-2
D gene: NA

CDR3 DNA: TGTGCCAGCAGGGCAGGGTTTGCTCAGCCCCAGCATTTT
CDR3 protein: CASRAGFAQPQHF
V gene: TRBV6-1
clone size: once
J gene: TRBJ1-5
D gene: NA

CDR3 DNA: TGTGCCACCAGCAGAGATAGGAGACAAGGGTTAGATGAGCAGTTCTTC
CDR3 protein: CATSRDRRQGLDEQFF
V gene: TRBV15
clone size: NA
J gene: TRBJ2-1
D gene: NA

CDR3 DNA: TGTGCCAGCAGCTTGGGCGTCAGTCAAGAGACCCAGTACTTC
CDR3 protein: CASSLGVSQETQYF
V gene: TRBV5-4
clone size: NA
J gene: TRBJ2-5
D gene: NA

CDR3 DNA: TGTGCCAGCAACCGGCAGGGGGTGGGGGAGCAGTACTTC
CDR3 protein: CASNRQGVGEQYF
V gene: TRBV5-4
clone size: NA
J gene: TRBJ2-7
D gene: TRBD1

CDR3 DNA: TGTGCCAGCAGCACAGTAGGTTCCTATAATTCACCCCTCCACTTT
CDR3 protein: CASSTVGSYNSPLHF
V gene: TRBV7-2
clone size: NA
J gene: TRBJ1-6
D gene: NA

CDR3 DNA: TGTGCCAGCAGCCTGTCAGGCCGGATGAACACTGAAGCTTTCTTT
CDR3 protein: CASSLSGRMNTEAFF
V gene: TRBV9
clone size: NA
J gene: TRBJ1-1
D gene: NA

CDR3 DNA: TGTGCCAGCTCTCAAAGGGGGGACCCACGGGCCTACGAGCAGTACTTC
CDR3 protein: CASSQRGDPRAYEQYF
V gene: TRBV18
clone size: NA
J gene: TRBJ2-7
D gene: NA